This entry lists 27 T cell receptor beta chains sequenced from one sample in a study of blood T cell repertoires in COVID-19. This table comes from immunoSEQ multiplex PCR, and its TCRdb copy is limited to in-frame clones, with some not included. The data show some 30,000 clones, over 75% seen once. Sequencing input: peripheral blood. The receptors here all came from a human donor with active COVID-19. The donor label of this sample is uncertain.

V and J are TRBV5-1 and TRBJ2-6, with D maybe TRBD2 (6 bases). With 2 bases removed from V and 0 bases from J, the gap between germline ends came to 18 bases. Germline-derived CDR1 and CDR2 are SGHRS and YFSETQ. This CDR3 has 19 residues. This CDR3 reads CASSFGPLGGSSGANVLTF. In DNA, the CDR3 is TGCGCCAGCAGCTTTGGCCCCCTGGGGGGAAGCTCTGGGGCCAACGTCCTGACTTTC. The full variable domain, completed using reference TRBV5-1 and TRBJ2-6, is KAGVTQTPRYLIKTRGQQVTLSCSPISGHRSVSWYQQTPGQGLQFLFEYFSETQRNKGNFPGRFSGRQFSNSRSEMNVSTLELGDSALYLCASSFGPLGGSSGANVLTFGAGSRLTVL.

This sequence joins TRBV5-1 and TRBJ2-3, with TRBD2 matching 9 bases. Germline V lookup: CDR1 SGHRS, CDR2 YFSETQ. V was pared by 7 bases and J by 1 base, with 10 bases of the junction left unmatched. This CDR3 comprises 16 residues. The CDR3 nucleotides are TGCGCCAGCTGCCTGGGCGAGCGGGGGGGCACAGATACGCAGTATTTT. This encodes CASCLGERGGTDTQYF. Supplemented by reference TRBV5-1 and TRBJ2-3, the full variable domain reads KAGVTQTPRYLIKTRGQQVTLSCSPISGHRSVSWYQQTPGQGLQFLFEYFSETQRNKGNFPGRFSGRQFSNSRSEMNVSTLELGDSALYLCASCLGERGGTDTQYFGPGTRLTVL.

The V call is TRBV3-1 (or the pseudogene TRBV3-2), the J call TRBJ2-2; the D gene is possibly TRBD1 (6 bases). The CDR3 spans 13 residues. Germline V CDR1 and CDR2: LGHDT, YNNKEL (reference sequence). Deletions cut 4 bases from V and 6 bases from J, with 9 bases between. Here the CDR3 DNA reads TGTGCCAGCAGCCCACGGACAGCCGGGGAGCTGTTTTTT. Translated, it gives CASSPRTAGELFF.

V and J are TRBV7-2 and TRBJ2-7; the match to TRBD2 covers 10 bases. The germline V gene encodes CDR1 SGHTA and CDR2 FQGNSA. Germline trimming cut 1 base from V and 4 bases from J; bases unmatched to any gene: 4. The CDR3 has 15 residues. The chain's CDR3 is CASSLVASGGYEQYF. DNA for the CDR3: TGTGCCAGCAGCTTAGTTGCTAGCGGGGGTTACGAGCAGTACTTC.

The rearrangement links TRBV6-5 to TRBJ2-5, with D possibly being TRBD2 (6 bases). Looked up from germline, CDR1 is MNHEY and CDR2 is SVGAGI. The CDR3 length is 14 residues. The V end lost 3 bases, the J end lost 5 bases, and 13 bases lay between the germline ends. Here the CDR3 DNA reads TGTGCCAGCAGTTATGTGGGGACTGGGGAGACCCAGTACTTC. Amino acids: CASSYVGTGETQYF.

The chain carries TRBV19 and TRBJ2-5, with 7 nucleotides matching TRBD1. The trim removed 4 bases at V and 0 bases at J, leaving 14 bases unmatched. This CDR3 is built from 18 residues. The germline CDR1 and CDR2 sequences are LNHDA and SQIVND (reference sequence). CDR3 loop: CASSKIRPGGPYQETQYF. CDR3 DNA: TGTGCCAGTAGTAAGATTAGGCCAGGGGGACCCTACCAAGAGACCCAGTACTTC.

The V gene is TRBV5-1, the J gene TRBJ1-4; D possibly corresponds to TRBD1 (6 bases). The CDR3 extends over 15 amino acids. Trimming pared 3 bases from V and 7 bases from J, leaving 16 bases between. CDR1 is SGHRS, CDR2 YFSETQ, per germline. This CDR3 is CASSSPTGLGEKLFF. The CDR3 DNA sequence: TGCGCCAGCAGCTCCCCGACAGGCCTAGGTGAAAAACTGTTTTTT.

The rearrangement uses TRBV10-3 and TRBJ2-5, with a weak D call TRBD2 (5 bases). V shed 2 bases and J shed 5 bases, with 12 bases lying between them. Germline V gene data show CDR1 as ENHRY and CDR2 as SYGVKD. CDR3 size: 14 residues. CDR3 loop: CAISEAAGGETQYF. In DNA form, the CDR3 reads TGTGCCATCAGTGAGGCTGCCGGAGGCGAGACCCAGTACTTC.

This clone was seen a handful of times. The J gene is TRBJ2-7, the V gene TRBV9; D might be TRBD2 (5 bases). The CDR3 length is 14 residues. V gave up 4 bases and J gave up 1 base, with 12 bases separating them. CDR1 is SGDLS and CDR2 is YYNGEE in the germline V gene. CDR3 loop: CASSSGKASYEQYF. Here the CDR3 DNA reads TGTGCCAGCAGCTCCGGGAAGGCTTCCTACGAGCAGTACTTC.

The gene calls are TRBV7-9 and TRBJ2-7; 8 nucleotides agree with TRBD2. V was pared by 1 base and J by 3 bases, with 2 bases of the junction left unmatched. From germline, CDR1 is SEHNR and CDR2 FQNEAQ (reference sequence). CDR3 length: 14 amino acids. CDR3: CASSLGREVYEQYF. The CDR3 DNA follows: TGTGCCAGCAGCTTAGGGCGGGAGGTCTACGAGCAGTACTTC.

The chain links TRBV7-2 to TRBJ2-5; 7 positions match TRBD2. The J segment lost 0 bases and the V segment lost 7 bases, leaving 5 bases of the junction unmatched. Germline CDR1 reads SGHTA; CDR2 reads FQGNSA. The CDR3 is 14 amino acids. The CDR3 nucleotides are TGTGCCAGCACCCTAGGGAGGGACCAAGAGACCCAGTACTTC. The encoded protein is CASTLGRDQETQYF.

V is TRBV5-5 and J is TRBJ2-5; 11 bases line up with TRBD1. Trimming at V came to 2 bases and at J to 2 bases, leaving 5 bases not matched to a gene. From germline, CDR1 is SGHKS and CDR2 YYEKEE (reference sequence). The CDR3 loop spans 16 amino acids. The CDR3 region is CASSLPGQGAQETQYF. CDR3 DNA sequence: TGTGCCAGCAGCTTACCAGGACAGGGGGCTCAAGAGACCCAGTACTTC.

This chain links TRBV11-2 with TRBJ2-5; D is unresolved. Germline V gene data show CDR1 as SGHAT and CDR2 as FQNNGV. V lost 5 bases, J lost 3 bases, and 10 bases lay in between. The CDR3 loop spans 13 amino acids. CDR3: CASSNRYKETQYF. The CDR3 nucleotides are TGTGCCAGCAGCAACAGATACAAAGAGACCCAGTACTTC.

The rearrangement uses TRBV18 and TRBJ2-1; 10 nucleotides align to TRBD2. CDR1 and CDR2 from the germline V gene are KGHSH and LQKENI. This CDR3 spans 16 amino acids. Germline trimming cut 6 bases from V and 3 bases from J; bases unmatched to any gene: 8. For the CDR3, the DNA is TGTGCCAGCTCGCATAGCGGGGGGTCAGTCTACAATGAGCAGTTCTTC. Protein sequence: CASSHSGGSVYNEQFF. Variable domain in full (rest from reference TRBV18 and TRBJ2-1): NAGVMQNPRHLVRRRGQEARLRCSPMKGHSHVYWYRQLPEEGLKFMVYLQKENIIDESGMPKERFSAEFPKEGPSILRIQQVVRGDSAAYFCASSHSGGSVYNEQFFGPGTRLTVL.

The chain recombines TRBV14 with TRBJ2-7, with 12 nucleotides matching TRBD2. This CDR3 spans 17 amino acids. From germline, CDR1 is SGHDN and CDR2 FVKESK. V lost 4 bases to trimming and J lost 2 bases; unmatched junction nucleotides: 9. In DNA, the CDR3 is TGTGCCAGCAGCCTAGGACTAGCGGGACCGGGGACCTACGAGCAGTACTTC. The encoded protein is CASSLGLAGPGTYEQYF.

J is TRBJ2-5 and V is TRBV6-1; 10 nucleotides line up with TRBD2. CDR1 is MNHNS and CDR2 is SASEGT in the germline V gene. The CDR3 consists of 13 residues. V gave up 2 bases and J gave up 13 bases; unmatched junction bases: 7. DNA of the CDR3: TGTGCCAGCAGTGAAATTAGTAGCGGGAGGCCGTACTTC. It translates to CASSEISSGRPYF.

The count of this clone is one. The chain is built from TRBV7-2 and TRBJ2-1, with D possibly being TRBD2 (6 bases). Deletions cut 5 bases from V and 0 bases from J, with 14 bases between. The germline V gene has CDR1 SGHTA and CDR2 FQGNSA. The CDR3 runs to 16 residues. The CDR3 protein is CASSRFSGLSYNEQFF. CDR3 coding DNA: TGTGCCAGCAGCAGGTTTAGCGGACTCTCCTACAATGAGCAGTTCTTC.

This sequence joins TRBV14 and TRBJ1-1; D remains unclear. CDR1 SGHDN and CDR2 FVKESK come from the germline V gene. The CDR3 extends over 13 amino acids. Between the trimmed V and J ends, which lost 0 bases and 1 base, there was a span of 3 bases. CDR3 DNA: TGTGCCAGCAGCCAAGACAGGAACACTGAAGCTTTCTTT. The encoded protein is CASSQDRNTEAFF.

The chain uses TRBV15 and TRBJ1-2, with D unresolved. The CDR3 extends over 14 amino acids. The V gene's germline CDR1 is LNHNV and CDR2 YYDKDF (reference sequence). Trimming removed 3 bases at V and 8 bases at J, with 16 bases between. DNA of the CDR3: TGTGCCACCAGCAGGAGGGATCGAAACCCCGGCTACACCTTC. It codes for CATSRRDRNPGYTF.

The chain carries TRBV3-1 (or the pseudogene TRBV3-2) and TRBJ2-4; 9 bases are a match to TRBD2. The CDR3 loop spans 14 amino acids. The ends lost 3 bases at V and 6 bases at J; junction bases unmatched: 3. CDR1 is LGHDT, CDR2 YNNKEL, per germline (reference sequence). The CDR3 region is CASSQAGGPNIQYF. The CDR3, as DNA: TGTGCCAGCAGCCAGGCGGGGGGGCCAAACATTCAGTACTTC.

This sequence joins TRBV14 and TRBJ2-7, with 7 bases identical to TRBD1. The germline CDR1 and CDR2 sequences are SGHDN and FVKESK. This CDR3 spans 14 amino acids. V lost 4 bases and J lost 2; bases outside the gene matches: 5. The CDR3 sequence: CASSPDRRPYEQYF. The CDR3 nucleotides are TGTGCCAGCAGCCCGGACAGGCGGCCCTACGAGCAGTACTTC.

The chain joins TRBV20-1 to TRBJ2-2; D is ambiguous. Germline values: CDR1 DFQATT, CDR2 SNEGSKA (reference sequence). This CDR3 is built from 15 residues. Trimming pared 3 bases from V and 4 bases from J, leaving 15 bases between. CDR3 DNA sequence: TGCAGTGCTAGTCTGTCGGGTGTATCCACCGGGGAGCTGTTTTTT. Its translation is CSASLSGVSTGELFF.

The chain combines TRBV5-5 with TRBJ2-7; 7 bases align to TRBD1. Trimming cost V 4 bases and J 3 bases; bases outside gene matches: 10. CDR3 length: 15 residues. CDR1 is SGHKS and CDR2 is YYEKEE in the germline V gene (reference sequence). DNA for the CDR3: TGTGCCAGCAGCCCTCGACAGGGAACGGACTACGAGCAGTACTTC. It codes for CASSPRQGTDYEQYF.

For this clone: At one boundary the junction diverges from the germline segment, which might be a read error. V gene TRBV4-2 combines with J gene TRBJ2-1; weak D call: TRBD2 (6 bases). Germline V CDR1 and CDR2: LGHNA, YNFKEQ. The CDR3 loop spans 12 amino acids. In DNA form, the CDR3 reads TGTGCCAGCAGCCAAGATCGACTAGTCTCAATCTTC. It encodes CASSQDRLVSIF.

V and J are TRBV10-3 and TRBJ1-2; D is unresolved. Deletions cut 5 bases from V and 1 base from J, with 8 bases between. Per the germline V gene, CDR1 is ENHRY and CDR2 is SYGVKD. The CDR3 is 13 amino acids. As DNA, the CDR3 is TGTGCCATCAGTCAACAAATTAACTATGGCTACACCTTC. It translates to CAISQQINYGYTF.

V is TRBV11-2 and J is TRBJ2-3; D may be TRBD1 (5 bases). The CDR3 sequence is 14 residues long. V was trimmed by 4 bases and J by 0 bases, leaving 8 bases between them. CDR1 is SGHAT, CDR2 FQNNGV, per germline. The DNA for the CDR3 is TGTGCCAGCAGCTGGGGCGGAAGCACAGATACGCAGTATTTT. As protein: CASSWGGSTDTQYF.

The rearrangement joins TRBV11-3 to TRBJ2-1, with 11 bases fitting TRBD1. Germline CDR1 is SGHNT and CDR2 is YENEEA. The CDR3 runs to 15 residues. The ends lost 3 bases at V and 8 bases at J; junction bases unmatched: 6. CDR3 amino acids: CASSLAGQGADEQFF. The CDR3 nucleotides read TGTGCCAGCAGCTTGGCTGGACAGGGGGCTGATGAGCAGTTCTTC.